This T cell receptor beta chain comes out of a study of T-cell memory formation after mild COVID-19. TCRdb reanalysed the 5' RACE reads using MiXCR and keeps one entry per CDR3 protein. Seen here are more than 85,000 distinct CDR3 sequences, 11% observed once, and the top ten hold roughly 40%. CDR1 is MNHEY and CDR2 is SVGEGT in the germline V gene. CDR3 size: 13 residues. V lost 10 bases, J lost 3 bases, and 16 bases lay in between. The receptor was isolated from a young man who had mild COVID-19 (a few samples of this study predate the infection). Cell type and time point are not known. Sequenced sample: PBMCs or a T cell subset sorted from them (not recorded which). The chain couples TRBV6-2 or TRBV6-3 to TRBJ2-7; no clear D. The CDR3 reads CATWAHTSYEQYF. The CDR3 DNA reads TGTGCCACCTGGGCCCACACCAGCTACGAGCAGTACTTC.